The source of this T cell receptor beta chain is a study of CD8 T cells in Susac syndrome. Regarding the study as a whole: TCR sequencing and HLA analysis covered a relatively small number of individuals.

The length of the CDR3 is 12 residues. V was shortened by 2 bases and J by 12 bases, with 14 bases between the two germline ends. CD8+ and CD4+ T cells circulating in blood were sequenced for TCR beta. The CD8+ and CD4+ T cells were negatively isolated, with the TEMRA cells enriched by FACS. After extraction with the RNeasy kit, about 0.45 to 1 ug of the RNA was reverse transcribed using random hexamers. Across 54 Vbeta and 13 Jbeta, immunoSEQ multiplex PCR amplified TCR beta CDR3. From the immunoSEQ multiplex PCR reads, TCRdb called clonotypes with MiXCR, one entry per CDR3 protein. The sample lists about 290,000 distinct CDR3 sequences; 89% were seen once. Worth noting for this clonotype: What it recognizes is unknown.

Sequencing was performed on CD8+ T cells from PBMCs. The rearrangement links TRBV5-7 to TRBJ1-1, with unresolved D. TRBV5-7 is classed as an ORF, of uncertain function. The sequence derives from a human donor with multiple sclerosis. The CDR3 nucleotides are TGTGCCAGCAGCTTAAAGTTGGGGTTGACTTTCTTT. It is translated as CASSLKLGLTFF.